These 27 T cell receptor beta chains came from one sample sequenced in a study of blood T cell repertoires in COVID-19. Clones were read by immunoSEQ multiplex PCR, and TCRdb kept only the in-frame ones, dropping some. The sample has around 140,000 clones; roughly 75% are singletons. Sequencing was carried out using PBMCs or T cells enriched from blood (not recorded which). The receptors here all came from a woman aged 45-65 years who had recovered from COVID-19.

In this sample, this clone turned up a few times. The CDR3 DNA is TGTGCCAGCAGCCAGAATATAGCCACGGGGAGCTCCTACAATGAGCAGTTCTTC. Its protein is CASSQNIATGSSYNEQFF. The V call is TRBV4-2, the J call TRBJ2-1; TRBD2 might be the D (5 bases). V was pared by 3 bases and J by 0 bases, with 18 bases between. The CDR3 spans 18 residues. Germline V gene lookup returns CDR1 LGHNA and CDR2 YNFKEQ.

The gene calls are TRBV18 and TRBJ2-7, with D tentatively TRBD1 (6 bases). Trimming removed 2 bases from V and 6 bases from J, with 17 bases in between. The CDR3 spans 15 residues. From germline, CDR1 is KGHSH and CDR2 LQKENI. CDR3 nucleotide sequence: TGTGCCAGCTCACCATTTGCCAGGGGAGATGGCGAGCAGTACTTC. It is translated as CASSPFARGDGEQYF.

The chain employs TRBV6-5 and TRBJ2-7, with 9 bases aligning to TRBD1. Germline values: CDR1 MNHEY, CDR2 SVGAGI. V was pared by 2 bases and J by 4 bases, with 3 bases of the junction left unmatched. CDR3 length: 14 amino acids. CDR3 protein: CASSYGDRVYEQYF. CDR3 nucleotide sequence: TGTGCCAGCAGTTACGGGGACAGGGTATACGAGCAGTACTTC.

The V call is TRBV5-4, the J call TRBJ2-7; tentative D call: TRBD1 (6 bases). Trimming shortened V by 7 bases and J by 2 bases, and 13 bases separated the two germline ends. This CDR3 is built from 13 residues. CDR1 is SGHNT, CDR2 YYREEE, per germline (reference sequence). The CDR3, as DNA: TGTGCCAGCCAACCCACAGGGACCTACGAGCAGTACTTC. Translated: CASQPTGTYEQYF.

The rearrangement uses TRBV2 and TRBJ1-1; unclear D gene. The germline V gene has CDR1 SNHLY and CDR2 FYNNEI. Deletions cut 6 bases from V and 0 bases from J, with 8 bases between. CDR3 size: 13 residues. CDR3 region: CASRPNLNTEAFF. The CDR3 DNA reads TGTGCCAGCAGACCTAATTTGAACACTGAAGCTTTCTTT.

This clone was recorded a few times. This chain joins TRBV20-1 and TRBJ2-5; D gene unclear. From germline, CDR1 is DFQATT and CDR2 SNEGSKA (reference sequence). Between the trimmed V and J ends, which lost 3 bases and 1 base, there was a span of 9 bases. There are 13 residues in the CDR3. This CDR3 reads CSASGTGQETQYF. The CDR3, as DNA: TGCAGTGCTAGTGGCACGGGCCAAGAGACCCAGTACTTC.

As DNA, the CDR3 is TGTGCCAGCAGCCGTGGACTGGCCTTCTCTGGAAACACCATATATTTT. Residues: CASSRGLAFSGNTIYF. V is TRBV14 and J is TRBJ1-3, with unresolved D. Per the germline V gene, CDR1 is SGHDN and CDR2 is FVKESK. The CDR3 sequence is 16 residues long. The V gene lost 4 bases and the J gene lost 0 bases, with 13 bases spanning the gap.

The chain carries TRBV5-1 and TRBJ1-2; weak D call: TRBD1 (6 bases). V was pared by 1 base and J by 3 bases, with 10 bases between. CDR3 size: 14 residues. In germline, CDR1 is SGHRS, CDR2 YFSETQ. The CDR3 protein is CASSLLDSYYGYTF. The DNA of the CDR3 is TGCGCCAGCAGCTTGCTGGACAGCTACTATGGCTACACCTTC. The full variable domain, with the rest looked up from reference TRBV5-1 and TRBJ1-2, is KAGVTQTPRYLIKTRGQQVTLSCSPISGHRSVSWYQQTPGQGLQFLFEYFSETQRNKGNFPGRFSGRQFSNSRSEMNVSTLELGDSALYLCASSLLDSYYGYTFGSGTRLTVV.

This chain links TRBV7-8 with TRBJ1-4; 10 bases are a match to TRBD1. J lost 8 bases, V lost 1 base, and 4 bases had no gene match. Germline V lookup: CDR1 SGHVS, CDR2 FQNEAQ. The CDR3 loop spans 15 amino acids. The CDR3 spells CASSLETGGGEKLFF. CDR3 nucleotides: TGTGCCAGCAGCTTAGAGACAGGGGGCGGGGAAAAACTGTTTTTT. Drawing the rest from reference TRBV7-8 and TRBJ1-4, the complete variable domain is GAGVSQSPRYKVAKRGQDVALRCDPISGHVSLFWYQQALGQGPEFLTYFQNEAQLDKSGLPSDRFFAERPEGSVSTLKIQRTQQEDSAVYLCASSLETGGGEKLFFGSGTQLSVL.

The chain combines TRBV4-1 with TRBJ1-5, with 9 bases matching TRBD1. V was pared by 1 base and J by 4 bases, with 14 bases of the junction left unmatched. The CDR3 loop spans 19 amino acids. Germline V gene data show CDR1 as MGHRA and CDR2 as YSYEKL. CDR3 amino acids: CASSQGDLTGGYLNQPQHF. In DNA form, the CDR3 reads TGCGCCAGCAGCCAAGGGGACCTGACAGGGGGATACCTAAATCAGCCCCAGCATTTT.

The chain carries TRBV6-6 and TRBJ1-5; no definite D call. The germline V gene encodes CDR1 MNHNY and CDR2 SVGAGI (reference sequence). The CDR3 loop spans 15 amino acids. Trimming stripped 7 bases from V and 4 bases from J, with 17 bases between. The DNA of the CDR3 is TGTGCCAGCACCCTCGGGAATAACCCAAATCAGCCCCAGCATTTT. This codes for CASTLGNNPNQPQHF.

Comments on this clone: No DNA is shown, since the ends of the CDR3 on it are uncertain; the CDR3 is the one TCRdb lists. The CDR3 loop is CASSKVGQGARGYGYTF. This chain uses TRBV21-1 with TRBJ1-2; TRBD1 is the table's D call and was not checked against the DNA. TRBV21-1 is an annotated pseudogene. The CDR3 has 17 amino acids, counting both end residues.

The chain carries TRBV11-2 and TRBJ2-1; 8 nucleotides match TRBD2. The germline CDR1 and CDR2 sequences are SGHAT and FQNNGV. The trim removed 4 bases at V and 8 bases at J, leaving 4 bases unmatched. The CDR3 runs to 13 residues. CDR3 region: CASSSGGLDEQFF. The CDR3 nucleotides are TGTGCCAGCAGCTCGGGGGGGCTGGATGAGCAGTTCTTC.

The V call is TRBV10-3, the J call TRBJ2-7, with D perhaps TRBD1 (6 bases). The V end was cut by 6 bases, the J end by 0 bases, with 9 bases between. The CDR3 is 13 amino acids. CDR1 is ENHRY and CDR2 is SYGVKD in the germline V gene. DNA of the CDR3: TGTGCCATCAGCTGGGACAACTCCTACGAGCAGTACTTC. The encoded protein is CAISWDNSYEQYF.

This clone appeared once. This chain connects TRBV21-1 to TRBJ2-5; the DNA was not compared with TRBD2, the D call given in the table. TRBV21-1 is assigned pseudogene status. This CDR3 has 16 residues. CDR3 in DNA: TGTGCCAGCAGCAACACACTGGAGGTGTACCAAGAGACCCAGTACTTC. Residues: CASSNTLEVYQETQYF.

CDR3 protein: CASSQGPPPNSPLHF. The CDR3 nucleotides are TGTGCCAGCAGCCAAGGGCCCCCACCAAATTCACCCCTCCACTTT. V and J are TRBV4-2 and TRBJ1-6; D not certain. CDR3 size: 15 residues. Germline V gene data show CDR1 as LGHNA and CDR2 as YNFKEQ. V was shortened by 1 base and J by 7 bases, with 11 bases between the two germline ends.

The rearrangement links TRBV10-3 to TRBJ2-7, with D possibly TRBD2 on 5 matching bases. The CDR3 contains 13 residues. V lost 2 bases to trimming and J lost 6 bases, with 11 bases between them. Germline CDR1 and CDR2: ENHRY and SYGVKD. The CDR3 DNA sequence: TGTGCCATCAGTGAGGGACTGGCGGGCGAGCAGTACTTC. Translated: CAISEGLAGEQYF.

This chain links TRBV5-8 with TRBJ2-1; D remains ambiguous. The CDR3 has 13 amino acids. Germline V gives CDR1 SGHTS, CDR2 YDEGEE. Trimming shortened V by 2 bases and J by 4 bases, and 7 bases separated the two germline ends. The CDR3, as DNA: TGTGCCAGCAGCTTTCGCGCGTACAATGAGCAGTTCTTC. This encodes CASSFRAYNEQFF.

This clone was observed a handful of times. The chain uses TRBV7-9 and TRBJ2-7, with D unclear. Trimming shortened V by 1 base and J by 0 bases, and 7 bases separated the two germline ends. Germline-derived CDR1 and CDR2 are SEHNR and FQNEAQ (reference sequence). CDR3 length equals 14 residues. The DNA for the CDR3 is TGTGCCAGCAGCTTAGGGAGTAGCTCCTACGAGCAGTACTTC. Its protein product is CASSLGSSSYEQYF.

The DNA of the CDR3 is TGTGCCAGCAGTAAGGTCGGAGATGATGGCTACACCTTC. Translation: CASSKVGDDGYTF. J is TRBJ1-2 and V is TRBV25-1; D is uncertain. The CDR3 extends over 13 amino acids. Germline V gene sequence: CDR1 MGHDK, CDR2 SYGVNS. With 5 bases removed from V and 6 bases from J, the gap between germline ends came to 13 bases.

The chain has TRBV5-1 and TRBJ2-5; the match to TRBD2 covers 9 bases. This CDR3 spans 15 amino acids. V lost 4 bases to trimming and J lost 4 bases; unmatched junction nucleotides: 8. The germline V gene encodes CDR1 SGHRS and CDR2 YFSETQ. As DNA, the CDR3 is TGCGCCAGCAGCCCGGTGGTGCGGGGGGGAGAGACCCAGTACTTC. Translation gives CASSPVVRGGETQYF.

V usage is TRBV14 and J usage is TRBJ1-3, with D possibly TRBD1 on 5 matching bases. The germline V and J ends were trimmed by 4 bases and 0 bases, with 19 bases remaining between them. CDR1 and CDR2 (germline): SGHDN, FVKESK. The CDR3 covers 18 residues. The DNA for the CDR3 is TGTGCCAGCAGCCCCACCTCTTGGAGGGGCCACTCTGGAAACACCATATATTTT. Amino acid sequence: CASSPTSWRGHSGNTIYF.

The chain recombines TRBV7-9 with TRBJ2-2, with 7 positions matching TRBD1. CDR3 length: 16 amino acids. Germline CDR1 SEHNR, CDR2 FQNEAQ (reference sequence). The V segment lost 1 base and the J segment 3 bases; nucleotides outside the gene matches: 5. The CDR3 region has the DNA TGTGCCAGCAGCTTAGTTTGGCAGGGGGACACCGGGGAGCTGTTTTTT. It codes for CASSLVWQGDTGELFF.

This clone came up many times. The V and J genes are TRBV27 and TRBJ1-5; D perhaps matches TRBD1 (6 bases). The length of the CDR3 is 15 residues. Germline V CDR1 and CDR2: MNHEY, SMNVEV (reference sequence). The V end lost 4 bases, the J end lost 3 bases, and 13 bases lay between the germline ends. The DNA for the CDR3 is TGTGCCAGCAGTTCCGTCCGGGACAACAATCAGCCCCAGCATTTT. Residues: CASSSVRDNNQPQHF.

The rearrangement joins TRBV18 to TRBJ1-5; a possible D gene is TRBD1 (6 bases). CDR3 size: 14 residues. V gave up 2 bases and J gave up 6 bases, with 11 bases separating them. From germline, CDR1 is KGHSH and CDR2 LQKENI. This CDR3 reads CASSPGQPPQPQHF. As DNA, the CDR3 is TGTGCCAGCTCACCAGGACAGCCCCCTCAGCCCCAGCATTTT.

The genes are TRBV19 and TRBJ2-2; no clear D. The CDR3 extends over 13 amino acids. V lost 10 bases to trimming and J lost 3 bases, with 12 bases between them. Germline values: CDR1 LNHDA, CDR2 SQIVND (reference sequence). The CDR3 DNA sequence: TGTGCCATAAAAGCACGGGACACCGGGGAGCTGTTTTTT. Amino acids: CAIKARDTGELFF.

CDR3 sequence reads: CASSSGRSNQPQHF. CDR3 DNA: TGTGCCAGCAGTTCAGGGAGGAGCAATCAGCCCCAGCATTTT. The chain carries TRBV28 and TRBJ1-5; possibly TRBD1 for D (5 bases). This CDR3 spans 14 amino acids. The germline gives CDR1 MDHEN, CDR2 SYDVKM. The V gene lost 4 bases and the J gene lost 1 base, with 8 bases spanning the gap. The whole variable domain, remainder taken from reference TRBV28 and TRBJ1-5, is DVKVTQSSRYLVKRTGEKVFLECVQDMDHENMFWYRQDPGLGLRLIYFSYDVKMKEKGDIPEGYSVSREKKERFSLILESASTNQTSMYLCASSSGRSNQPQHFGDGTRLSIL.